These T cell receptor beta chains were read from a single sample in a study of blood T cell repertoires in COVID-19. TCRdb's copy holds only in-frame clones and misses some; the assay was immunoSEQ multiplex PCR. The table records about 250,000 clones, about 88% of them present only once. The specimen was PBMCs or T cells enriched from blood (not recorded which). The origin of the receptors is a woman aged 45-59 years who had recovered from COVID-19. CDR3s include the opening cysteine and the closing phenylalanine or tryptophan. A D gene is named only where the DNA matches it firmly. Only some rows state a clone size, as once, few, many or a class for expanded clones.

>-|TRBV5-1|TRBJ2-1|-
TGCGCCAGCAGCTACTGGACAGCCTACAATGAGCAGTTCTTC
CASSYWTAYNEQFF
>-|TRBV19|TRBJ1-5|TRBD1
TGTGCCAGTAGCCGTTTACAGGGGCGTCAGCCCCAGCATTTT
CASSRLQGRQPQHF
>-|TRBV7-2|TRBJ1-4|-
TGTGCCAGCAGCTTAGGGCGGACAGATAATGAAAAACTGTTTTTT
CASSLGRTDNEKLFF
>-|TRBV2|TRBJ2-1|-
TGTGCCAGCACCCTGCTAAGAGCGAACTACAATGAGCAGTTCTTC
CASTLLRANYNEQFF
>-|TRBV7-2|TRBJ1-1|-
TGTGCCAGCAGCTTAGGATGGGGACAGAACACTGAAGCTTTCTTT
CASSLGWGQNTEAFF
>-|TRBV18|TRBJ2-5|-
TGTGCCAGCTCACCTAGCAGAGGAGAGACCCAGTACTTC
CASSPSRGETQYF
>-|TRBV28|TRBJ1-1|-
TGTGCCAGCAGTTTTCCCGGACAGCTGAACACTGAAGCTTTCTTT
CASSFPGQLNTEAFF
>-|TRBV10-3|TRBJ1-1|TRBD1
TGTGCCATCAGTGTAGGACAGGGGGACACTGAAGCTTTCTTT
CAISVGQGDTEAFF
>-|TRBV4-3|TRBJ2-1|TRBD1
TGCGCCAGCAGCCAAGTCTGGGACAGGGCTTCCGAGCAGTTCTTC
CASSQVWDRASEQFF
>-|TRBV5-6|TRBJ2-1|-
TGTGCCAGCATCCTCGTGCCCGGGGATAGCAACAGCGAGCAGTTCTTC
CASILVPGDSNSEQFF
>-|TRBV6-5|TRBJ1-2|-
TGTGCCAGCAGCCCCCTCGAGGACTATGGCTACACCTTC
CASSPLEDYGYTF
>-|TRBV27|TRBJ2-7|-
TGTGCCAGCAGTTTACCATCTTATCCACAGTGCTCCTACGAGCAGTACTTC
CASSLPSYPQCSYEQYF
>-|TRBV28|TRBJ1-1|-
TGTGCCAGCGCGGCGAGGGCTCGGTCAGCTTTCTTT
CASAARARSAFF
>-|TRBV30|TRBJ1-1|-
TGTGCCTGGAGTGTACAAGTGAACACTGAAGCTTTCTTT
CAWSVQVNTEAFF
>once|TRBV5-1|TRBJ2-5|TRBD2
TGCGCCAGCAGCTCGGCTAGCGGGAGAACCCAAGAGACCCAGTACTTC
CASSSASGRTQETQYF
>-|TRBV19|TRBJ2-3|TRBD2
TGTGCCAGTAGTTCCAGGACTAGCGGGATCTACCGCACAGATACGCAGTATTTT
CASSSRTSGIYRTDTQYF
>-|TRBV7-2|TRBJ2-5|TRBD2
TGTGCCAGCAGCCCAAGACTAGCTGAGGAGACCCAGTACTTC
CASSPRLAEETQYF
>-|TRBV19|TRBJ1-1|TRBD1
TGTGCCAGTCAGGACAGGGGGTATGAAGCTTTCTTT
CASQDRGYEAFF